Below, one T cell receptor (beta chain) is given with its context. These data originate in a study of T cell changes during pregnancy in multiple sclerosis. The CDR3 has 11 amino acids. V gave up 5 bases and J gave up 6 bases, with 7 bases separating them. The germline V gene encodes CDR1 MNHEY and CDR2 SVGAGI. Some clones are missing from TCRdb's copy, which holds only in-frame ones; the method was immunoSEQ multiplex PCR. This sample has approximately 70,000 clones, with approximately 90% found just once. The starting material was CD4+ T cells from peripheral blood mononuclear cells, obtained before pregnancy. This receptor was identified in a female donor with multiple sclerosis, enrolled in a pregnancy study. This chain uses TRBV6-5 with TRBJ1-1, with D unclear. The CDR3 nucleotides are TGTGCCAGCAGTCGCGGTTCTGAAGCTTTCTTT. Protein sequence: CASSRGSEAFF.